These 24 T cell receptor beta chains were all obtained from the same sample, sequenced in a study of blood T cell repertoires in COVID-19. The protocol was immunoSEQ multiplex PCR, while the TCRdb copy is restricted to in-frame clones and leaves out a portion. The sample carries around 220,000 clones, under 85% recorded once. The sequenced sample was peripheral blood. These receptors all come from a woman in her thirties or forties with active or convalescent COVID-19.

The chain recombines TRBV19 with TRBJ2-1; tentatively, D is TRBD2 (6 bases). Trimming removed 7 bases from V and 3 bases from J, with 13 bases in between. From germline, CDR1 is LNHDA and CDR2 SQIVND (reference sequence). The CDR3 sequence is 14 residues long. CDR3 loop: CASNGGSLYNEQFF. CDR3 nucleotides: TGTGCCAGTAATGGGGGGTCGCTCTACAATGAGCAGTTCTTC.

Remarks on this clone: Its ends do not fully match the called genes, so a read error is possible. The chain joins TRBV7-7 to TRBJ2-5, with TRBD1 identical over 8 bases. The CDR3 totals 14 residues. Per the germline V gene, CDR1 is SSHAT and CDR2 is FNYEAQ (reference sequence). This chain's CDR3 is CASSPGQGQETQYF. Written as DNA, the CDR3 is TGTGCTAGCAGCCCTGGACAGGGTCAAGAGACCCAGTACTTC.

The CDR3 is CASSLTSPYGYTF. As DNA, the CDR3 is TGTGCCAGCAGTTTAACCAGTCCCTATGGCTACACCTTC. The V and J genes are TRBV12-3 or TRBV12-4 and TRBJ1-2; no definite D call. Between the trimmed V and J ends, which lost 2 bases and 4 bases, there was a span of 8 bases. CDR3 length: 13 amino acids.

The J gene is TRBJ1-1, the V gene TRBV19, with D maybe TRBD1 (6 bases). The CDR3 runs to 14 residues. Trimming pared 2 bases from V and 4 bases from J, leaving 11 bases between. Germline V CDR1 and CDR2: LNHDA, SQIVND (reference sequence). CDR3 sequence (DNA): TGTGCCAGTAGTATAAGGGGGATGGGCACTGAAGCTTTCTTT. Translating gives CASSIRGMGTEAFF.

The chain is built from TRBV5-4 and TRBJ2-5; 9 nucleotides match TRBD2. Per the germline V gene, CDR1 is SGHNT and CDR2 is YYREEE (reference sequence). Trimming cost V 1 base and J 0 bases; bases outside gene matches: 4. The CDR3 extends over 16 amino acids. Here the CDR3 DNA reads TGTGCCAGCAGCTTGAAAACTAGCGGGCACCAAGAGACCCAGTACTTC. Residues: CASSLKTSGHQETQYF.

The chain employs TRBV28 and TRBJ2-3, with TRBD1 matching 8 bases. The germline V gene encodes CDR1 MDHEN and CDR2 SYDVKM. The V segment lost 5 bases and the J segment 1 base; nucleotides outside the gene matches: 5. This CDR3 comprises 15 residues. The CDR3 coding sequence is TGTGCCAGCAGTCCGACAGGGGCTGGCACAGATACGCAGTATTTT. This translates into CASSPTGAGTDTQYF.

The J gene is TRBJ1-2, the V gene TRBV6-6; no firm D call. The CDR3 length is 13 residues. V was pared by 3 bases and J by 6 bases, with 11 bases between. Germline CDR1 and CDR2: MNHNY and SVGAGI (reference sequence). This CDR3 reads CASSYSDKDGYTF. CDR3 DNA sequence: TGTGCCAGCAGTTATTCTGACAAAGATGGCTACACCTTC.

V and J are TRBV2 and TRBJ1-1; TRBD1 matches 7 bases. The CDR3 consists of 12 residues. Looked up from germline, CDR1 is SNHLY and CDR2 is FYNNEI. V was pared by 4 bases and J by 7 bases, with 3 bases of the junction left unmatched. CDR3 sequence (DNA): TGTGCCAGCAGTGTGACAGGGAGTGAAGCTTTCTTT. It specifies CASSVTGSEAFF.

The V call is TRBV19, the J call TRBJ1-5; 9 positions match TRBD1. V gave up 2 bases and J gave up 1 base; unmatched junction bases: 6. This CDR3 is 17 amino acids long. Germline CDR1 reads LNHDA; CDR2 reads SQIVND (reference sequence). CDR3 residues: CASSIRQGVESNQPQHF. Here the CDR3 DNA reads TGTGCCAGTAGTATACGACAGGGGGTTGAGAGCAATCAGCCCCAGCATTTT.

The CDR3 sequence is CASSIHRGLGDTEAFF. The CDR3 coding sequence is TGTGCCAGTAGTATACACAGGGGGCTAGGGGACACTGAAGCTTTCTTT. V gene TRBV19 combines with J gene TRBJ1-1; 9 bases are a match to TRBD1. The germline V gene has CDR1 LNHDA and CDR2 SQIVND (reference sequence). This CDR3 comprises 16 residues. Trimming at V came to 2 bases and at J to 3 bases, leaving 7 bases not matched to a gene.

This chain links TRBV28 with TRBJ2-3; 7 bases agree with TRBD1. The CDR3 has 16 amino acids. CDR1 and CDR2 (germline): MDHEN, SYDVKM. The J segment lost 5 bases and the V segment lost 4 bases, leaving 12 bases of the junction unmatched. CDR3 region: CASSSTGPLQGDTQYF. Written as DNA, the CDR3 is TGTGCCAGCAGTTCGACAGGGCCCCTCCAGGGAGATACGCAGTATTTT.

The rearrangement joins TRBV11-2 to TRBJ1-2, with D perhaps matching TRBD1 (5 bases). V was cut by 2 bases and J by 7 bases, with 11 bases left in between. The CDR3 is 13 residues long. CDR1 is SGHAT, CDR2 FQNNGV, per germline. This CDR3 is CASSLRQGSGYTF. CDR3 coding DNA: TGTGCCAGCAGCTTAAGGCAGGGAAGTGGCTACACCTTC.

This clone was recorded a few times. V is TRBV7-3 and J is TRBJ1-2; the match to TRBD1 covers 10 bases. There are 14 residues in the CDR3. Germline CDR1 SGHTA, CDR2 FQGTGA. J gave up 8 bases and V 4 bases, and 7 bases lay outside the gene matches. For the CDR3, the DNA is TGTGCCAGCAGCTCGGGCGGGACAGGGGAAGGCTACACCTTC. It is translated as CASSSGGTGEGYTF.

The gene calls are TRBV5-6 and TRBJ2-7, with 9 bases identical to TRBD1. Germline CDR1 SGHDT, CDR2 YYEEEE. The CDR3 extends over 15 amino acids. Losses at the gene ends were 5 bases for V and 0 bases for J; bases not matched to a gene: 6. In DNA form, the CDR3 reads TGTGCCAGCAGGAAATTGGACAGGGGCTCCTACGAGCAGTACGTC. It translates to CASRKLDRGSYEQYV.

This chain links TRBV7-9 with TRBJ1-1; D unclear. Per germline, CDR1 SEHNR and CDR2 FQNEAQ (reference sequence). V was trimmed by 5 bases and J by 0 bases, leaving 13 bases between them. The CDR3 is 15 amino acids. The CDR3 sequence: CASSPRRAMNTEAFF. In DNA form, the CDR3 reads TGTGCCAGCAGCCCGCGGAGAGCAATGAACACTGAAGCTTTCTTT.

The V and J genes are TRBV29-1 and TRBJ1-1, with D possibly being TRBD1 (5 bases). Germline assignment: CDR1 SQVTM and CDR2 ANQGSEA. The V and J ends lost 7 bases and 0 bases respectively, with 9 bases between them. This CDR3 comprises 12 residues. CDR3 DNA sequence: TGCAGCGCAGCAGGGATGAACACTGAAGCTTTCTTT. Translated: CSAAGMNTEAFF.

J is TRBJ2-2 and V is TRBV14; 8 positions match TRBD1. Germline CDR1 SGHDN, CDR2 FVKESK. The CDR3 is 14 amino acids. J gave up 5 bases and V 3 bases, and 2 bases lay outside the gene matches. The CDR3 is CASSQTGVTGELFF. In DNA form, the CDR3 reads TGTGCCAGCAGCCAGACAGGGGTAACCGGGGAGCTGTTTTTT.

V gene TRBV12-3 or TRBV12-4 combines with J gene TRBJ1-4, with D perhaps TRBD1 (6 bases). The V end lost 6 bases, the J end lost 11 bases, and 16 bases lay between the germline ends. This CDR3 contains 13 residues. In nucleotides, the CDR3 is TGTGCCAGCAGGTCGGGACACCCCGGGAAACTGTTTTTT. This gives the protein CASRSGHPGKLFF.

This chain connects TRBV7-2 to TRBJ1-4; 7 bases are a match to TRBD1. This CDR3 is 15 amino acids long. V trimming: 5 bases; J trimming: 1 base; junction bases outside the gene matches: 4. Germline loops: CDR1 SGHTA, CDR2 FQGNSA. DNA of the CDR3: TGTGCCAGCAGCCTACAGGGGAGAACTAATGAAAAACTGTTTTTT. This sequence encodes CASSLQGRTNEKLFF.

The chain uses TRBV6-6 and TRBJ2-7, with D perhaps matching TRBD2 (5 bases). Germline loops: CDR1 MNHNY, CDR2 SVGAGI (reference sequence). The V gene lost 5 bases and the J gene lost 2 bases, with 10 bases spanning the gap. The CDR3 totals 13 residues. CDR3 loop: CASSRLGTYEQYF. Written as DNA, the CDR3 is TGTGCCAGCAGTCGCCTCGGGACCTACGAGCAGTACTTC.

The genes are TRBV19 and TRBJ2-3, with D possibly TRBD1 on 6 matching bases. CDR1 is LNHDA, CDR2 SQIVND, per germline (reference sequence). The CDR3 totals 13 residues. V lost 6 bases and J lost 4, with 11 bases in between. CDR3 protein: CASRAGVADTQYF. DNA of the CDR3: TGTGCCAGTAGGGCAGGGGTGGCAGATACGCAGTATTTT.

The genes are TRBV19 and TRBJ1-3, with 8 bases matching TRBD1. The CDR3 is 16 residues long. The germline gives CDR1 LNHDA, CDR2 SQIVND (reference sequence). J lost 3 bases, V lost 6 bases, and 10 bases had no gene match. The CDR3 loop reads CASSPPRGRGGNTIYF. In nucleotides, the CDR3 is TGTGCCAGTAGCCCTCCCAGGGGGCGAGGTGGAAACACCATATATTTT.

The chain carries TRBV4-1 and TRBJ2-5, with 9 bases matching TRBD2. V was clipped by 4 bases and J by 5 bases; unmatched bases: 14. CDR3 length: 17 residues. Germline V gives CDR1 MGHRA, CDR2 YSYEKL. CDR3 DNA: TGCGCCAGCAGCCGATTGCCGATTAGCGGGGGAGACGAGACCCAGTACTTC. This gives the protein CASSRLPISGGDETQYF.

The chain employs TRBV13 and TRBJ2-1, with TRBD1 identical over 7 bases. V trimming: 4 bases; J trimming: 7 bases; junction bases outside the gene matches: 4. Germline CDR1 and CDR2: PRHDT and FYEKMQ (reference sequence). The CDR3 length is 13 residues. This CDR3 reads CASSSTGQNEQFF. As DNA, the CDR3 is TGTGCCAGCAGCTCGACAGGGCAGAATGAGCAGTTCTTC.